This note documents a single T cell receptor (beta chain) sequence. What it recognizes is unknown. The CDR3 runs 15 residues. In germline, CDR1 is SGDLS, CDR2 YYNGEE. With V trimmed by 0 bases and J by 7 bases, 7 bases remained unmatched. The data were taken from a study of blood T cells in healthy people across ages. Study-wide findings and caveats: Aged donors had fewer naive CD4+ cells and lower diversity than long-lived donors.

A sample-barcoded 5' primer and a J-beta primer mix were used in a second PCR of about 6 to 11 cycles. TCRdb passed the 5' RACE reads through MiXCR, listing each CDR3 protein once. The sample has hundreds of thousands of distinct CDR3 sequences, more than 50% seen once. The sample taken for sequencing was blood. This TCR was sampled from a man between 35 and 55 years old in good health. This chain connects TRBV9 to TRBJ2-1, with TRBD2 matching over 7 bases. The CDR3 reads CASSVAGGPENEQFF. The CDR3 DNA reads as TGTGCCAGCAGCGTAGCGGGAGGCCCAGAAAATGAGCAGTTCTTC.